What follows describes a single T cell receptor (beta chain). No cognate antigen has been identified for it. No much larger clone is present one base from it, and per-base qualities are unavailable. TCRbeta CDR3 regions were amplified from genomic DNA using the immunoSEQ Assay, a bias-controlled multiplex PCR. The source study handled its data this way. Within the assay, amplification of reference gene primers was used to estimate how many nucleated cells each sample contained. To quantify the absolute abundance of each unique TCRbeta CDR3 rearrangement, sequence reads were collapsed and filtered. Productive Simpson clonality was computed per sample as the square root of Simpson's diversity index over productive rearrangements. TCRdb mirrors the immuneACCESS table, restricted to in-frame sequences. Some clones are absent from its copies; in checked studies, under half trace to an unresolved V gene, and the reason for the others is unknown. V and J calls and clone size are copied from that table; D and trimming were computed from the DNA. The sample includes approximately 200,000 clones, with roughly 83% observed a single time. The ten largest make up around 8.6% of the sample.

Participants in the prospective study were aged about 18 to 95 years, lived in about two dozen United States geographic areas, and enrolled through a virtual design. In the prospective study, participants were assigned to cohorts based on the clinical history participants reported in a screening survey and a study questionnaire. For ImmuneRACE Cohort 3, a participant was defined as recovered based on two consecutive negative NP/OP PCR tests, clearance by a healthcare professional, or resolution of symptoms. In the prospective study, mobile phlebotomists collected whole blood, serum and a nasopharyngeal or oropharyngeal swab from each participant. Over a roughly 2-month period, participants in the prospective study had the option of providing additional blood draws and questionnaires. Before DNA extraction, blood samples from the prospective study were shipped at room temperature or frozen. The cysteine opens and the phenylalanine closes a CDR3 of 15 amino acids. Of the read, only the CDR3 DNA is kept; its 45 bases are in frame from base 1. The germline V gene gives CDR1 as SGHRS and CDR2 as YFSETQ. Between the V and J ends, shortened by 4 bases and 3 bases respectively, the junction contains 17 bases.

The sample comes from a study of blood T cell repertoires in COVID-19 (dated by TCRdb to 2018 to 2021). About the study as a whole: Samples covering the acute and convalescent phases of COVID-19 were provided by collaborators in the United States, Italy and Spain. Where HLA class I and class II types were available, the types were taken from metadata supplied by the sample provider, not from assay-based typing. The repertoires were made available in a free public database intended to serve as a resource for research on the immune response to SARS-CoV-2. The prospective study material was composed of cDNA or gDNA derived from T cells, B-cell-depleted T cells, or PBMCs. The samples were drawn from the first 160 participants of the ongoing ImmuneRACE study and from roughly 1,300 subjects provided by 6 global collaborators. The dataset comprised deeply sampled blood TCRbeta repertoires from subjects exposed to, actively infected with, or recovered from COVID-19. The sample metadata nearly always contained a de-identified subject ID, COVID-19 status, age in years and sex.

Beyond this particular receptor, the publication reports: The amount of clinical and demographic metadata varied by source and participant and was provided uncurated.

The TCR comes from a woman between 25 and 40 years old who had recovered from COVID-19. This sequence uses TRBV5-1 and TRBJ2-7, and the D gene may be TRBD2, 6 bases matching. The sample was PBMCs or T cells enriched from blood (not recorded which). The CDR3 is CASSPRGGVDYEQYF. The base sequence is TGCGCCAGCAGCCCGCGGGGTGGTGTTGACTACGAGCAGTACTTC.